This paragraph covers one TCR beta chain sequence. It has no known antigen specificity. One end of the junction is discordant with germline, which a read error may explain. From the germline V gene, CDR1 is MNHEY and CDR2 is SVGAGI. There are 16 amino acids in the CDR3, from cysteine to phenylalanine inclusive. This entry keeps only the CDR3 DNA: 48 bases, framed from base 1. In this study, sorted CD4+ and CD8+ T cells from the blood of healthy subjects and of severe aplastic anemia patients had their TCR repertoires deep-sequenced. Ficoll-Paque density gradient centrifugation was used to isolate peripheral blood mononuclear cells. Before DNA extraction, CD4+ and CD8+ T cells were sorted by FACS or by magnetic beads. Genomic DNA was used as template for profiling of TCR beta VDJ combinations and CDR3 sequences. TCR repertoire sequencing was run on an Illumina HiSeq 2000. Turning to the authors' computational methods: TRBV/TRBJ rearrangement plots, CDR3 size and DJ length profiles, and Simpson's diversity index were used to assess repertoires. The most abundant DNA sequence in the deep sequencing data was taken as the immunodominant clone. CDR3 amino acid sequences were checked for sharing between subjects and were compared against published repertoires and the VDJdb database. TCRdb's own reprocessing of the public reads used fastp at Q25 and MiXCR and kept productive beta chains. Duplicate CDR3 protein sequences are folded into a single record with the most common DNA and genes. These V and J calls originate from TCRdb's pipeline instead of the authors' own analysis. The sample records about 220,000 distinct CDR3 sequences, 34% of which are singletons. Clones ranked in the top ten supply roughly 1.1% of the sample.

This sample stems from a study of CD8+CD57+ T cells in acquired aplastic anemia (dated by TCRdb to the late 2010s). Regarding the research as a whole: A mean of around 3 ug of DNA, ranging from roughly 0.19 to 27.4 ug, was extracted from sorted CD4+ and CD8+ cells. Mean read counts for healthy donor samples were approximately 10 million for CD4+ cells and about 12 million for CD8+ cells.

Broad study findings and their caveats: CD8+ Simpson's diversity did not differ significantly between patients and healthy controls (P=0.060). Around 31 CD8+ CDR3 sequences were shared between patients and controls but appeared highly expressed in patients and within their immunodominant clones.

The receptor's source is a human donor in good health, serving as a control. Sequencing used sorted CD4+, CD8+, or CD8+CD57+ T cells (not recorded which) from PBMCs. The sequence is built from TRBV6-5 and TRBJ1-2; the D region possibly corresponds to TRBD1 (5 bases align). The DNA reads TGTGCCAGCAGTTACTCGTGGGGACCGACTTCAAATGGCTACGCCTTC. It translates as CASSYSWGPTSNGYAF.